This T cell receptor (beta chain) is drawn from a study of T cell repertoires in cytomegalovirus infection. Study-level information: In public TCR beta signatures, there were indications of both CMV infection and matching HLA type. Study-wide results and caveats: HLA-C-restricted CMV-specific TCR beta clonotypes prevailed in the ex vivo response. Frequencies of public TCR beta families were cumulated, and this identified carriers of CMV plus the relevant HLA.

This clonotype was detected only a few times. Its antigen is currently unknown. TCRdb ran MiXCR on the reads and lists one entry per CDR3 protein. The sample lists 230,000 or so distinct CDR3 sequences, approximately 15% occurring once. Germline values: CDR1 SEHNR, CDR2 FQNEAQ (reference sequence). This CDR3 has 16 residues. V was shortened by 5 bases and J by 1 base, with 18 bases between the two germline ends. Sequencing used CD8+ T cells from PBMCs. The V gene is TRBV7-9, the J gene TRBJ2-7; D is unclear. This clonotype was obtained from a human donor in good health (CMV status not recorded). Some clones in this sample may be carry-over from other donors' samples. CDR3 DNA sequence: TGTGCCAGCAGCGCCCCAGCCAGGTCCCTTTCCTACGAGCAGTACTTC. This gives the protein CASSAPARSLSYEQYF.